Below are 18 T cell receptor beta chains sequenced from a single sample in a study of T cell responses to AZD1222 COVID-19 vaccine. Sequenced by immunoSEQ multiplex PCR; TCRdb stores in-frame clones only, minus some. This table has 150,000 to 200,000 clones, about nine tenths appearing once. Sequenced here: peripheral blood, sampled on day 0 of AZD1222 vaccination. These receptors came from an adult in good health.

J is TRBJ1-2 and V is TRBV19; possibly TRBD1 for D (6 bases). Germline assignment: CDR1 LNHDA and CDR2 SQIVND (reference sequence). Trimming cost V 6 bases and J 3 bases, with 14 bases left between them. There are 14 residues in the CDR3. Written as DNA, the CDR3 is TGTGCCAGTAGATCCGCAGGGGAGGACTATGGCTACACCTTC. It codes for CASRSAGEDYGYTF.

V and J are TRBV27 and TRBJ1-1; TRBD1 matches 8 bases. There are 14 residues in the CDR3. The germline gives CDR1 MNHEY, CDR2 SMNVEV (reference sequence). Germline trimming cut 5 bases from V and 5 bases from J; bases unmatched to any gene: 7. In DNA, the CDR3 is TGTGCCAGCAGTGTCCGACAGGGGAAGACTGAAGCTTTCTTT. Translated, it gives CASSVRQGKTEAFF.

The CDR3: CASRDDRAEAFF. The DNA for the CDR3 is TGTGCCAGCAGGGATGACAGGGCTGAAGCTTTCTTT. The V call is TRBV12-3 or TRBV12-4, the J call TRBJ1-1; the match to TRBD1 covers 7 bases. CDR3 length equals 12 residues. J gave up 6 bases and V 6 bases, and 4 bases lay outside the gene matches.

The chain recombines TRBV18 with TRBJ1-3; the D gene is possibly TRBD1 (6 bases). CDR3 size: 16 residues. V was pared by 0 bases and J by 1 base, with 10 bases between. Germline values: CDR1 KGHSH, CDR2 LQKENI. The CDR3 is CASSPPQGWSGNTIYF. Written as DNA, the CDR3 is TGTGCCAGCTCACCACCCCAGGGGTGGTCTGGAAACACCATATATTTT.

The rearrangement links TRBV7-9 to TRBJ1-6, with TRBD1 as a possible D gene (6 bases). CDR1 and CDR2 (germline): SEHNR, FQNEAQ (reference sequence). This CDR3 comprises 14 residues. V was clipped by 3 bases and J by 10 bases, with 13 bases between them. As DNA, the CDR3 is TGTGCCAGCAGCTTCGCGCAGGGGTGGTCACCCCTCCACTTT. It is translated as CASSFAQGWSPLHF. Drawing the rest from reference TRBV7-9 and TRBJ1-6, the complete variable domain is DTGVSQNPRHKITKRGQNVTFRCDPISEHNRLYWYRQTLGQGPEFLTYFQNEAQLEKSRLLSDRFSAERPKGSFSTLEIQRTEQGDSAMYLCASSFAQGWSPLHFGNGTRLTVT.

The chain links TRBV4-3 to TRBJ2-3; 11 bases fit TRBD2. This CDR3 has 14 residues. Germline trimming cut 3 bases from V and 4 bases from J; bases unmatched to any gene: 0. Germline lookup yields CDR1 LGHNA and CDR2 YSLEER. This chain's CDR3 is CASSQGLAADTQYF. For the CDR3, the DNA is TGCGCCAGCAGCCAGGGACTAGCGGCAGATACGCAGTATTTT.

This clone has just one count. The rearrangement links TRBV18 to TRBJ2-5, with D unclear. The CDR3 runs 13 residues. Germline CDR1 reads KGHSH; CDR2 reads LQKENI. Trimming shortened V by 3 bases and J by 1 base, and 6 bases separated the two germline ends. CDR3 sequence (DNA): TGTGCCAGCTCACCCTCCCTCCAAGAGACCCAGTACTTC. This translates into CASSPSLQETQYF.

The gene calls are TRBV4-3 and TRBJ1-2; possible D gene TRBD1, 5 bases. Germline V lookup: CDR1 LGHNA, CDR2 YSLEER. This CDR3 is 17 amino acids long. V was trimmed by 0 bases and J by 4 bases, leaving 18 bases between them. The CDR3 DNA reads TGCGCCAGCAGCCAAGATAGAAATCGGGGACTCGTCTATGGCTACACCTTC. This encodes CASSQDRNRGLVYGYTF.

This clone was detected a few times. The CDR3 DNA is TGCGCCAGCAGCCAAGGAGGAAGGGGGCGGGCAACTAATGAAAAACTGTTTTTT. Its protein is CASSQGGRGRATNEKLFF. The chain combines TRBV4-3 with TRBJ1-4, with TRBD1 matching over 7 bases. The ends lost 1 base at V and 0 bases at J; junction bases unmatched: 8. The CDR3 totals 18 residues. Germline values: CDR1 LGHNA, CDR2 YSLEER.

This clone appeared once. CDR3 DNA sequence: TGTGCCAGCGCTGGAGAGGTAGCTATTGAAGCTTTCTTT. This encodes CASAGEVAIEAFF. The chain has TRBV6-5 and TRBJ1-1; D is undetermined. V was trimmed by 8 bases and J by 7 bases, leaving 17 bases between them. CDR1 is MNHEY and CDR2 is SVGAGI in the germline V gene. The CDR3 is made up of 13 amino acids.

This chain joins TRBV7-9 and TRBJ1-1, with 12 positions matching TRBD1. Per germline, CDR1 SEHNR and CDR2 FQNEAQ (reference sequence). The CDR3 covers 14 residues. The J segment lost 8 bases and the V segment lost 3 bases, leaving 4 bases of the junction unmatched. As DNA, the CDR3 is TGTGCCAGCAGCTTGGGGACAGGGGGCCGGGAAGCTTTCTTT. This sequence encodes CASSLGTGGREAFF. Full variable domain (missing parts from reference TRBV7-9 and TRBJ1-1): DTGVSQNPRHKITKRGQNVTFRCDPISEHNRLYWYRQTLGQGPEFLTYFQNEAQLEKSRLLSDRFSAERPKGSFSTLEIQRTEQGDSAMYLCASSLGTGGREAFFGQGTRLTVV.

This clone was detected once. The rearrangement joins TRBV7-9 to TRBJ1-1, with D unclear. The ends were cut back, 1 base at V and 1 base at J, with 7 bases in the middle. The CDR3 totals 14 residues. CDR1 and CDR2 from the germline V gene are SEHNR and FQNEAQ (reference sequence). CDR3 region: CASSLDGGNTEAFF. CDR3 nucleotides: TGTGCCAGCAGCTTAGATGGCGGGAACACTGAAGCTTTCTTT. Full variable domain (rest looked up from reference TRBV7-9 and TRBJ1-1): DTGVSQNPRHKITKRGQNVTFRCDPISEHNRLYWYRQTLGQGPEFLTYFQNEAQLEKSRLLSDRFSAERPKGSFSTLEIQRTEQGDSAMYLCASSLDGGNTEAFFGQGTRLTVV.

The chain uses TRBV9 and TRBJ1-3; D remains unclear. V lost 2 bases and J lost 4, with 10 bases in between. The CDR3 covers 14 residues. CDR1 is SGDLS, CDR2 YYNGEE, per germline. CDR3 protein: CASSVGVPGNTIYF. In nucleotides, the CDR3 is TGTGCCAGCAGCGTTGGGGTCCCGGGAAACACCATATATTTT.

This clone turned up a few times. This chain links TRBV14 with TRBJ2-7, with TRBD1 identical over 8 bases. The J segment lost 2 bases and the V segment lost 2 bases, leaving 5 bases of the junction unmatched. The germline V gene encodes CDR1 SGHDN and CDR2 FVKESK. This CDR3 has 15 amino acids. CDR3 nucleotide sequence: TGTGCCAGCAGCCAACCCGGACAGGGTACCTACGAGCAGTACTTC. It translates to CASSQPGQGTYEQYF.

The chain has TRBV5-5 and TRBJ2-7, with 13 bases lining up with TRBD2. The CDR3 runs to 16 residues. Germline V CDR1 and CDR2: SGHKS, YYEKEE (reference sequence). V was pared by 0 bases and J by 5 bases, with 5 bases of the junction left unmatched. Here the CDR3 DNA reads TGTGCCAGCAGCTTGGCCGGACTAGCGGGGGCCGACGAGCAGTACTTC. It encodes CASSLAGLAGADEQYF.

V is TRBV3-1 (or the pseudogene TRBV3-2) and J is TRBJ1-2; tentatively, D is TRBD1 (5 bases). The CDR3 is made up of 12 amino acids. V dropped 4 bases and J dropped 8 bases, with 11 bases sitting between them. Germline assignment: CDR1 LGHDT and CDR2 YNNKEL (reference sequence). CDR3 amino acids: CASSRRDGGYTF. The CDR3 region has the DNA TGTGCCAGCAGCCGCCGGGACGGGGGCTACACCTTC.

This clone was found once. The chain couples TRBV6-2 or TRBV6-3 to TRBJ2-1; TRBD2 matches 14 bases. J lost 4 bases, V lost 3 bases, and 11 bases had no gene match. The germline V gene has CDR1 MNHEY and CDR2 SVGEGT. CDR3 length: 19 residues. This CDR3 is CASSYSPGLAGVNYNEQFF. CDR3 nucleotide sequence: TGTGCCAGCAGTTATTCTCCGGGACTAGCGGGGGTCAATTACAATGAGCAGTTCTTC.

V gene TRBV5-4 combines with J gene TRBJ2-2; D possibly matches TRBD1 or TRBD2 (6 bases each). The germline V gene encodes CDR1 SGHNT and CDR2 YYREEE (reference sequence). The ends were cut back, 4 bases at V and 0 bases at J, with 13 bases in the middle. The CDR3 runs to 16 residues. The CDR3 here is CASSPVGGSNTGELFF. The CDR3, as DNA: TGTGCCAGCAGCCCCGTAGGGGGGTCGAACACCGGGGAGCTGTTTTTT.